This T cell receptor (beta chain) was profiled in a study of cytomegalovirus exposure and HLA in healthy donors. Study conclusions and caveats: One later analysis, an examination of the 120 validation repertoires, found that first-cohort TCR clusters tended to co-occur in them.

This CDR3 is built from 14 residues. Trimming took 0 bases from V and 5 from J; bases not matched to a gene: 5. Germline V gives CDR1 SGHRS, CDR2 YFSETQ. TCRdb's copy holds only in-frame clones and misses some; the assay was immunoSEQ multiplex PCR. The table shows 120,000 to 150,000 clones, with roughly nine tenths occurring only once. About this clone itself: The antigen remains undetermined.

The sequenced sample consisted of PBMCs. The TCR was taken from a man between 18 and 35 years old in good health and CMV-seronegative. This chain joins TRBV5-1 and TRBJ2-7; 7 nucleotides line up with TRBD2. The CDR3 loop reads CASSLGEGFHEQYF. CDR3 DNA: TGCGCCAGCAGCTTGGGGGAGGGGTTCCACGAGCAGTACTTC.